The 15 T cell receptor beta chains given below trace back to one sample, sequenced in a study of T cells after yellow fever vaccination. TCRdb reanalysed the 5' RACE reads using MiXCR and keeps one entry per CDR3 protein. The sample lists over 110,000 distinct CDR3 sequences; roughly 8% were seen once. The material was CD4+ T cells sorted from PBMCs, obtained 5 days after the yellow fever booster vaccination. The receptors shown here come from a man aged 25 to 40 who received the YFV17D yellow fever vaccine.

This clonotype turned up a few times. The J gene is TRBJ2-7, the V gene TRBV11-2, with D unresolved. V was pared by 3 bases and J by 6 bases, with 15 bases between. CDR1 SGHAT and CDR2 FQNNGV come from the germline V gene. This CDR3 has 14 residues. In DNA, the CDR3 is TGTGCCAGCAGCTTTGAGAGTAGTTTTGGCGAGCAGTACTTC. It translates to CASSFESSFGEQYF.

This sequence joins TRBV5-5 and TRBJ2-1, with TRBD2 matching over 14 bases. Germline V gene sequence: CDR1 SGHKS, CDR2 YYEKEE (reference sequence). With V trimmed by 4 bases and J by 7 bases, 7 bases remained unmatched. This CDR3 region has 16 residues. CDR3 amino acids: CASSAGLAGGRNEQFF. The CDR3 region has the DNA TGTGCCAGCAGCGCCGGACTAGCGGGAGGACGTAATGAGCAGTTCTTC.

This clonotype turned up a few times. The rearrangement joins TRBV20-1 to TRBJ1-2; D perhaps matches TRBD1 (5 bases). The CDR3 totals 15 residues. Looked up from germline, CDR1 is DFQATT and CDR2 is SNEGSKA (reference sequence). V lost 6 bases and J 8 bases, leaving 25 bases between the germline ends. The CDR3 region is CSARPRAAGLWGYTF. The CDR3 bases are TGCAGTGCCCGGCCTCGGGCTGCGGGACTATGGGGCTACACCTTC.

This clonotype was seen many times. CDR3 nucleotide sequence: TGTGCCAGCAGCAACCCGGGACTAGCGGGGTATAATGAGCAGTTCTTC. Translating it yields CASSNPGLAGYNEQFF. V and J are TRBV7-9 and TRBJ2-1; 13 bases map to TRBD2. The CDR3 is 16 residues long. Germline CDR1 reads SEHNR; CDR2 reads FQNEAQ (reference sequence). Trimming took 5 bases from V and 7 from J; bases not matched to a gene: 8.

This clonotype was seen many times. The CDR3 DNA sequence: TGCAGCGTTGATGAAACTAGCACAGATACGCAGTATTTT. Protein: CSVDETSTDTQYF. V is TRBV29-1 and J is TRBJ2-3, with D hard to call. Trimming left V 3 bases short and J 0 bases short, with 7 bases between. CDR3 length: 13 residues. The germline V gene has CDR1 SQVTM and CDR2 ANQGSEA.

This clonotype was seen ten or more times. Here the CDR3 DNA reads TGTGCCAGCAGTGACAGCGGGAGCGCGCTCACCGGGGAGCTGTTTTTT. It specifies CASSDSGSALTGELFF. The V call is TRBV2, the J call TRBJ2-2; TRBD2 agrees at 8 bases. CDR1 and CDR2 (germline): SNHLY, FYNNEI. This CDR3 spans 16 amino acids. Unmatched junction bases numbered 7, after V lost 3 bases and J lost 4 bases. The full variable domain, completed using reference TRBV2 and TRBJ2-2, is EPEVTQTPSHQVTQMGQEVILRCVPISNHLYFYWYRQILGQKVEFLVSFYNNEISEKSEIFDDQFSVERPDGSNFTLKIRSTKLEDSAMYFCASSDSGSALTGELFFGEGSRLTVL.

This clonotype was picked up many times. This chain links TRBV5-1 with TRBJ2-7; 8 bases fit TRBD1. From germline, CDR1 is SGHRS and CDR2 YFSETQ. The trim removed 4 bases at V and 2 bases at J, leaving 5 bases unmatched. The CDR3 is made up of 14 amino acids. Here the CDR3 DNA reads TGCGCCAGCAGCCGGACAGGGTATCCCTACGAGCAGTACTTC. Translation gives CASSRTGYPYEQYF. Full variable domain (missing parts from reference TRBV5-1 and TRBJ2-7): KAGVTQTPRYLIKTRGQQVTLSCSPISGHRSVSWYQQTPGQGLQFLFEYFSETQRNKGNFPGRFSGRQFSNSRSEMNVSTLELGDSALYLCASSRTGYPYEQYFGPGTRLTVT.

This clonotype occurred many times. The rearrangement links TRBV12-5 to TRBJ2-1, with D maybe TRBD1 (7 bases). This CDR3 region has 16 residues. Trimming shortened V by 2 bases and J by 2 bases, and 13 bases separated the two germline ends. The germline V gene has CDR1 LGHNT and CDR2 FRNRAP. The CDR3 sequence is CASGLRGRGAYNEQFF. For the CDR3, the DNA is TGTGCTAGTGGTTTGAGGGGGCGGGGTGCCTACAATGAGCAGTTCTTC.

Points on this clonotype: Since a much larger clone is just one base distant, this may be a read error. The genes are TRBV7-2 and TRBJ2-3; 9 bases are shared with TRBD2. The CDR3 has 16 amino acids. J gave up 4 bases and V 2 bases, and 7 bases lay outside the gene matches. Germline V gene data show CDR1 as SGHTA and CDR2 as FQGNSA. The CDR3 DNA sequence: TGTGCCAGCAGCTTATGTGCGGGAGGGAGCGCAGATACGCAGTATTTT. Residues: CASSLCAGGSADTQYF. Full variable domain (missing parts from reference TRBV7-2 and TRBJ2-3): GAGVSQSPSNKVTEKGKDVELRCDPISGHTALYWYRQSLGQGLEFLIYFQGNSAPDKSGLPSDRFSAERTGGSVSTLTIQRTQQEDSAVYLCASSLCAGGSADTQYFGPGTRLTVL.

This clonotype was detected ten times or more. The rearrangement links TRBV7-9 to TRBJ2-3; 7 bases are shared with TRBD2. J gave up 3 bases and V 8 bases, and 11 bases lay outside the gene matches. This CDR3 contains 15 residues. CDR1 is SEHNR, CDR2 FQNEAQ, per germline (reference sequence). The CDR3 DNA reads TGTGCCAGCGACCTAAATATGGGGGGGACAGATACGCAGTATTTT. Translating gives CASDLNMGGTDTQYF.

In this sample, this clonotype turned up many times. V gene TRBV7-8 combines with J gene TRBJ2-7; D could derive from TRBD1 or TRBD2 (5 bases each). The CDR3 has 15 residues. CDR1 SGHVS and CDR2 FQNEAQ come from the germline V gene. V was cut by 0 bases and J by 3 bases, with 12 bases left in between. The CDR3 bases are TGTGCCAGCAGCTTAGCGGAGAGGGGCCGCTACGAGCAGTACTTC. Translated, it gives CASSLAERGRYEQYF. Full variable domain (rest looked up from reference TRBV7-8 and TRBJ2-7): GAGVSQSPRYKVAKRGQDVALRCDPISGHVSLFWYQQALGQGPEFLTYFQNEAQLDKSGLPSDRFFAERPEGSVSTLKIQRTQQEDSAVYLCASSLAERGRYEQYFGPGTRLTVT.

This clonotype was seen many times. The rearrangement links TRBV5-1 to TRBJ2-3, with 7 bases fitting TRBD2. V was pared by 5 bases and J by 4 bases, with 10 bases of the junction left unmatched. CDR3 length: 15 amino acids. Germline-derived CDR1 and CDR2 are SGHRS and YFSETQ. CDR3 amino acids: CASRANLGGSDTQYF. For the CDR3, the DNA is TGCGCCAGCAGAGCCAACCTCGGGGGGTCAGATACGCAGTATTTT.

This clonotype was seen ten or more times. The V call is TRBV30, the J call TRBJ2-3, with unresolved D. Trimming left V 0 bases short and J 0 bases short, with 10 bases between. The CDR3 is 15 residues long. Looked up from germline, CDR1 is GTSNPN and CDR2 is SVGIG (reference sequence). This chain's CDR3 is CAWSVSLGSTDTQYF. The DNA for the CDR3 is TGTGCCTGGAGTGTAAGTTTAGGGAGCACAGATACGCAGTATTTT.

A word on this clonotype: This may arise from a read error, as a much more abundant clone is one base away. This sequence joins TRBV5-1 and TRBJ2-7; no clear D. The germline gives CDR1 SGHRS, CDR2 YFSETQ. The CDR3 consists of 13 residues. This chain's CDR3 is CASSLSTAYKQYF. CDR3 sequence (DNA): TGCGCCAGCAGCTTGTCCACGGCCTACAAGCAGTACTTC.

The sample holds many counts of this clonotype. In nucleotides, the CDR3 is TGTGCTTCCGGACAGGGGATAGGCAATCAGCCCCAGCATTTT. Translated, it gives CASGQGIGNQPQHF. The chain joins TRBV10-3 to TRBJ1-5; 9 bases match TRBD1. This CDR3 spans 14 amino acids. Germline V gives CDR1 ENHRY, CDR2 SYGVKD.